The rows below give T cell receptor beta chains drawn from one sample of a study of shared clonotypes between healthy human individuals. Using immunoSEQ multiplex PCR, the repertoire was profiled, and TCRdb retains in-frame clones only, with some absent. The data contain over 800,000 clones, approximately 92% of them singletons. Sequenced input: naive CD8+ T cells sorted from blood. The receptors here all came from a man aged 30-40 years in good health. Both conserved end residues are part of each CDR3. D genes are given only for firm matches. Clone size appears in some rows only: once, few, many, or a class for an expanded clone.

V: TRBV29-1; size: .; D: TRBD2; J: TRBJ2-1; CDR3: CSVAGLAGGNEQFF; DNA: TGCAGCGTTGCCGGACTAGCGGGAGGCAATGAGCAGTTCTTC
V: TRBV27; size: .; D: TRBD2; J: TRBJ2-7; CDR3: CASSPTGGESSYEQYF; DNA: TGTGCCAGCAGTCCAACGGGGGGGGAGAGCTCCTACGAGCAGTACTTC
V: TRBV28; size: .; D: TRBD1; J: TRBJ1-5; CDR3: CASSSGGWGNQPQHF; DNA: TGTGCCAGCAGCTCAGGGGGTTGGGGCAATCAGCCCCAGCATTTT
V: TRBV5-5; size: once; D: .; J: TRBJ2-3; CDR3: CASSHPTSTDTQYF; DNA: TGTGCCAGCAGCCACCCCACTAGCACAGATACGCAGTATTTT
V: TRBV29-1; size: .; D: .; J: TRBJ1-2; CDR3: CSVGGGDFYGYTF; DNA: TGCAGCGTTGGAGGGGGGGATTTCTATGGCTACACCTTC
V: TRBV6-5; size: once; D: .; J: TRBJ1-2; CDR3: CASSLGGGLYGYTF; DNA: TGTGCCAGCAGTTTGGGGGGGGGACTATATGGCTACACCTTC
V: TRBV29-1; size: .; D: TRBD1; J: TRBJ2-1; CDR3: CSVQGQGNEQFF; DNA: TGCAGCGTCCAAGGACAGGGGAATGAGCAGTTCTTC
V: TRBV4-1; size: .; D: TRBD2; J: TRBJ2-1; CDR3: CASSHREGIEQFF; DNA: TGCGCCAGCAGCCACCGGGAGGGGATTGAGCAGTTCTTC
V: TRBV11-2; size: once; D: .; J: TRBJ2-7; CDR3: CASSPRSTFYEQYF; DNA: TGTGCCAGCAGCCCTCGGTCAACTTTCTACGAGCAGTACTTC
V: TRBV4-1; size: .; D: TRBD2; J: TRBJ2-1; CDR3: CASSQVPGLAGGGEQFF; DNA: TGCGCCAGCAGCCAGGTACCGGGACTAGCGGGAGGAGGAGAGCAGTTCTTC
V: TRBV7-3; size: .; D: .; J: TRBJ2-7; CDR3: CASSLLGGNYEQYF; DNA: TGTGCCAGCAGCTTACTCGGCGGAAACTACGAGCAGTACTTC
V: TRBV10-2; size: few; D: .; J: TRBJ2-1; CDR3: CASSEADKYEFF; DNA: TGCGCCAGCAGTGAGGCGGACAAATACGAGTTCTTC
V: TRBV2; size: .; D: .; J: TRBJ2-7; CDR3: CASSEHSSYEQYF; DNA: TGTGCCAGCAGTGAACATTCCTCCTACGAGCAGTACTTC
V: TRBV18; size: .; D: TRBD1; J: TRBJ2-7; CDR3: CASSPTRTGAGRIFGEQYF; DNA: TGTGCCAGCTCACCTACGCGGACAGGGGCAGGAAGAATTTTTGGCGAGCAGTACTTC
V: TRBV13; size: .; D: TRBD1; J: TRBJ1-1; CDR3: CASSSRQGRNTEAFF; DNA: TGTGCCAGCAGCTCTAGACAGGGGCGGAATACTGAAGCTTTCTTT
V: TRBV7-9; size: .; D: TRBD1; J: TRBJ1-4; CDR3: CASSYAARRGLNEKLFF; DNA: TGTGCCAGCAGCTATGCCGCTCGGAGGGGGCTTAATGAAAAACTGTTTTTT
V: TRBV18; size: .; D: .; J: TRBJ1-5; CDR3: CASSPSYDQPQHF; DNA: TGTGCCAGCTCACCATCCTATGATCAGCCCCAGCATTTT
V: TRBV9; size: .; D: .; J: TRBJ1-5; CDR3: CASSATDSNQPQHF; DNA: TGTGCCAGCAGCGCGACGGACAGTAATCAGCCCCAGCATTTT
V: TRBV7-9; size: .; D: .; J: TRBJ2-7; CDR3: CASSPSRGSTSYEQYF; DNA: TGTGCCAGCAGCCCTTCGCGCGGGTCGACCTCCTACGAGCAGTACTTC
V: TRBV6-1; size: .; D: .; J: TRBJ1-2; CDR3: CASSEFGAGPSGDYGYTF; DNA: TGTGCCAGCAGTGAGTTTGGAGCAGGACCTTCCGGTGACTATGGCTACACCTTC
V: TRBV27; size: .; D: TRBD2; J: TRBJ2-3; CDR3: CASSSGLADNTDTQYF; DNA: TGTGCCAGCAGTTCGGGACTAGCGGACAACACAGATACGCAGTATTTT
V: TRBV6-6; size: .; D: .; J: TRBJ1-1; CDR3: CASSSKEDSRNTEAFF; DNA: TGTGCCAGCAGTTCCAAAGAGGACAGTCGGAACACTGAAGCTTTCTTT
V: TRBV7-9; size: .; D: .; J: TRBJ1-1; CDR3: CASSFVGGLGAFF; DNA: TGTGCCAGCAGCTTCGTTGGGGGCCTTGGAGCTTTCTTT
V: TRBV19; size: .; D: .; J: TRBJ2-1; CDR3: CASSIFADDNEQFF; DNA: TGTGCCAGTAGTATATTCGCAGACGACAATGAGCAGTTCTTC
V: TRBV7-2; size: .; D: TRBD2; J: TRBJ2-7; CDR3: CASSLVGASGSLLYEQYF; DNA: TGTGCCAGCAGCTTAGTGGGGGCTAGCGGGAGCCTTCTGTACGAGCAGTACTTC
V: TRBV7-6; size: .; D: TRBD2; J: TRBJ2-2; CDR3: CASSLAGGRASRTGELFF; DNA: TGTGCCAGCAGCTTAGCGGGCGGGAGGGCCTCTAGAACCGGGGAGCTGTTTTTT
V: TRBV7-9; size: once; D: .; J: TRBJ2-1; CDR3: CASSFTPGEQFF; DNA: TGTGCCAGCAGCTTTACCCCGGGGGAGCAGTTCTTC
V: TRBV7-3; size: .; D: TRBD2; J: TRBJ2-2; CDR3: CASSPGLAGYTGELFF; DNA: TGTGCCAGCAGCCCGGGACTAGCGGGATACACCGGGGAGCTGTTTTTT
V: TRBV6-1; size: .; D: .; J: TRBJ2-7; CDR3: CASSISAEQYF; DNA: TGTGCCAGCAGTATTTCAGCCGAGCAGTACTTC
V: TRBV10-2; size: .; D: .; J: TRBJ2-1; CDR3: CASRGGNEQFF; DNA: TGCGCCAGCAGGGGGGGCAATGAGCAGTTCTTC
V: TRBV27; size: .; D: TRBD1; J: TRBJ1-5; CDR3: CASSVNRGSQPQHF; DNA: TGTGCCAGCAGTGTAAACAGGGGGAGTCAGCCCCAGCATTTT
V: TRBV6-5; size: .; D: .; J: TRBJ2-7; CDR3: CASSYGGSTPTYEQYF; DNA: TGTGCCAGCAGTTATGGGGGAAGTACACCTACCTACGAGCAGTACTTC
V: TRBV9; size: .; D: TRBD2; J: TRBJ2-1; CDR3: CASSVHLAGGGNEQFF; DNA: TGTGCCAGCAGCGTACATCTAGCGGGAGGAGGCAATGAGCAGTTCTTC
V: TRBV28; size: .; D: TRBD2; J: TRBJ2-1; CDR3: CASSPLAENYNEQFF; DNA: TGTGCCAGCAGTCCCCTAGCGGAGAACTACAATGAGCAGTTCTTC
V: TRBV5-5; size: .; D: .; J: TRBJ2-7; CDR3: CASSLVPSRSEQYF; DNA: TGTGCCAGCAGCTTGGTGCCTTCTAGAAGCGAGCAGTACTTC
V: TRBV4-1; size: .; D: TRBD1; J: TRBJ2-1; CDR3: CASSQEGQLGNEQFF; DNA: TGCGCCAGCAGCCAAGAGGGACAGCTCGGGAATGAGCAGTTCTTC
V: TRBV5-1; size: .; D: TRBD2; J: TRBJ2-1; CDR3: CASSLASGRAFNEQFF; DNA: TGCGCCAGCAGCTTGGCTAGCGGGAGGGCGTTCAATGAGCAGTTCTTC
V: TRBV5-8; size: .; D: TRBD2; J: TRBJ2-1; CDR3: CASSLGTSVNNEQFF; DNA: TGTGCCAGCAGCTTGGGGACTAGCGTTAACAATGAGCAGTTCTTC
V: TRBV5-1; size: .; D: TRBD2; J: TRBJ2-1; CDR3: CASSFTSGLYNEQFF; DNA: TGCGCCAGCAGCTTTACTAGCGGGCTCTACAATGAGCAGTTCTTC
V: TRBV11-2; size: .; D: .; J: TRBJ2-7; CDR3: CASSLDLAAGEYF; DNA: TGTGCCAGCAGCTTAGATCTGGCGGCTGGGGAGTACTTC
V: TRBV7-9; size: .; D: .; J: TRBJ2-2; CDR3: CASSAGQTGELFF; DNA: TGTGCCAGCAGCGCAGGACAGACCGGGGAGCTGTTTTTT
V: TRBV6-5; size: .; D: .; J: TRBJ2-1; CDR3: CASSYSREQFF; DNA: TGTGCCAGCAGTTACTCCCGTGAGCAGTTCTTC
V: TRBV7-9; size: .; D: TRBD1; J: TRBJ2-1; CDR3: CASSPTITTGGIWNEQFF; DNA: TGTGCCAGCAGCCCCACCATCACGACAGGGGGCATTTGGAATGAGCAGTTCTTC